The clone carrying this T cell receptor (beta chain) appeared once. Its cognate antigen is unknown. The sample originates from a study of neoadjuvant nivolumab and ipilimumab in lung cancer. Produced via immunoSEQ multiplex PCR; TCRdb's table is partial and in-frame only. The sample yields more than 1,200 clones, roughly three quarters seen once. Study conclusions and caveats: Pretherapy blood TCR richness correlated positively with resected tumor richness.

The ends were cut back, 5 bases at V and 8 bases at J, with 13 bases in the middle. This CDR3 region has 13 residues. CDR1 and CDR2 (germline): SEHNR, FQNEAQ (reference sequence). V is TRBV7-9 and J is TRBJ2-1, with D unclear. This receptor was identified in an adult with non-small cell lung cancer. The source was tumor tissue, collected before neoadjuvant nivolumab, alone or with ipilimumab. CDR3 bases: TGTGCCAGCAGCCCTACTACAACCTATGAGCAGTTCTTC. This encodes CASSPTTTYEQFF.